This TCR beta chain was documented in a study of early T cells in non-severe SARS-CoV-2 infection (dated by TCRdb to 2020 to 2023). For the wider study: Because TCR sequencing was done on bulk RNA from unsorted whole blood, the alpha and beta chains could not be paired. Beyond this particular receptor, the publication reports: VDJdb matching was skewed toward anti-spike CD8 responses and likely underestimated virus-specific expansions, missing private and CD4 specificities.

Libraries were prepared through 5' RACE. TCRdb names NextSeq 500 as the instrument used. To correct for sequencing error and PCR bias, the TCR library protocol tagged individual cDNA molecules with unique molecular identifiers. Both TCR alpha and beta chains were sequenced, and tight co-correlation was observed between alpha and beta sequence abundances in each sample. As for how the authors treated the data: Decombinator V4 was used to annotate TCR sequences for V gene, J gene and CDR3. TCRs were defined as expanded if a significant change between any two time points was detected under a Poisson model with p below 0.0001. TCR abundances were normalised to the total number of TCRs sequenced per sample and were expressed as counts per million. TRAV1-2 paired with TRAJ12, TRAJ20 or TRAJ33 defined MAIT TCRs, while TRAV10 paired with TRAJ18 defined iNKT TCRs. VDJdb, accessed 1 November 2021, was searched for CMV, EBV and SARS-CoV-2 annotated TCRs, excluding TCRs annotated for multiple antigens. Through fastp at Q25 and MiXCR, TCRdb rebuilt clones from the public reads, retaining in-frame beta chains. Rows merge per CDR3 protein into single entries with the most common DNA and genes. TCRdb, rather than the study authors, made the V and J calls. This sample has 98,000 or so distinct CDR3 sequences in its table, and about 12% of those were observed once. The ten largest clones add up to less than 3.5% of the sample.

V loses 1 base of germline sequence and J loses 8 bases, and the interval between the two ends is 18 bases. Reading the germline V gene (reference sequence) gives CDR1 LGHDT and CDR2 YNNKEL. Including cysteine and phenylalanine, the CDR3 has 16 amino acids. Only CDR3 DNA remains: 48 bases, in frame from the first base. The study was a case-control design nested within a healthcare worker cohort in London, UK, with weekly nasopharyngeal swab PCR tests and blood sampling. Healthcare workers were recruited during the week of the UK lockdown, between 23 and 31 March 2020, and followed weekly for up to 16 weeks. This clonotype was observed a handful of times. Its target antigen remains unknown. No much larger clone exists at a distance of one base, and base qualities are not known.

The V and J segments used are TRBV3-1 and TRBJ1-5, with the D gene uncertain. This sequence was found in an adult who was a healthcare worker with PCR-confirmed SARS-CoV-2 infection or an uninfected control (not recorded which). The sample was whole blood. The encoded CDR3 is CASSQVPHSPKEPQHF. The nucleotides are TGTGCCAGCAGCCAAGTTCCCCACAGCCCGAAAGAGCCCCAGCATTTT.